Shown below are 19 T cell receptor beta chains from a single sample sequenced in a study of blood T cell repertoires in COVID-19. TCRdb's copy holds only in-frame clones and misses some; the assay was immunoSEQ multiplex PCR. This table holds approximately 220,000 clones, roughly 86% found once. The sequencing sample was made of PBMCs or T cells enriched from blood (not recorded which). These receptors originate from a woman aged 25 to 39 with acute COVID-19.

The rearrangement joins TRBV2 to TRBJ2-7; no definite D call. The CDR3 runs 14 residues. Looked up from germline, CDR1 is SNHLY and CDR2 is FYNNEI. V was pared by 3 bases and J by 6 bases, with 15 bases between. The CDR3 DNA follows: TGTGCCAGCAGTGACTCCCTTTACTCGCTCGAGCAGTACTTC. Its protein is CASSDSLYSLEQYF.

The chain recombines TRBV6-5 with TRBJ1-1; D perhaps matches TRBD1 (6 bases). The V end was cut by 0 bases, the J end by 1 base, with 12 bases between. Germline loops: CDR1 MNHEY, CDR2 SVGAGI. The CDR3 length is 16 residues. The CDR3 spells CASSYSKWTANTEAFF. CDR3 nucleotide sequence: TGTGCCAGCAGTTACTCGAAATGGACAGCGAACACTGAAGCTTTCTTT.

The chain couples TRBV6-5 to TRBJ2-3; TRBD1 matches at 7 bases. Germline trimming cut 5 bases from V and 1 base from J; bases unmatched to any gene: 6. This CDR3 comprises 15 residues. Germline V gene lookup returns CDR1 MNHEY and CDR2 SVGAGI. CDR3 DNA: TGTGCCAGCAGTCAGATCGGACAGGGCACAGATACGCAGTATTTT. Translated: CASSQIGQGTDTQYF.

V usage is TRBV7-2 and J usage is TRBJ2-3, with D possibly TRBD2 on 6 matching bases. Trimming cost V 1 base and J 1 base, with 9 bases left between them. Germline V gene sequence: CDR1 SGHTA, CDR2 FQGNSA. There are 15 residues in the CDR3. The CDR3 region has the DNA TGTGCCAGCAGCTTAGGAGGGACTGGCACAGATACGCAGTATTTT. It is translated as CASSLGGTGTDTQYF.

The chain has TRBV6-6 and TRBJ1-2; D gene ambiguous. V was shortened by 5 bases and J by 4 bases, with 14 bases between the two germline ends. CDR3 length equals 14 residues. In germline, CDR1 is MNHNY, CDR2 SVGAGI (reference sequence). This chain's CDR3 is CASSQYSAGYGYTF. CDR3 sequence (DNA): TGTGCCAGCAGTCAATACTCTGCGGGCTATGGCTACACCTTC.

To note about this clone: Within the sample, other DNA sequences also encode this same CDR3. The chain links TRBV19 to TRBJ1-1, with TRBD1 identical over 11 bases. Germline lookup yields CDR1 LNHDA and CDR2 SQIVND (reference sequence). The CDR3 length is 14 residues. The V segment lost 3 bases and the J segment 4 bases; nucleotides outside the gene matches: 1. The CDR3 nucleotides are TGTGCCAGTAGTATTGGGACAGGGGGCACTGAAGCTTTCTTT. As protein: CASSIGTGGTEAFF.

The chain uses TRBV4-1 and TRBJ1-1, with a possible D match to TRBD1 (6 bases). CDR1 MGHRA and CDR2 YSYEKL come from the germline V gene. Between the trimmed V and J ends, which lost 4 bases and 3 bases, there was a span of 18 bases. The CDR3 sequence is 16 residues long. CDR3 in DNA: TGCGCCAGCAGCCCCTCGGGGGGGGCAGAGGACACTGAAGCTTTCTTT. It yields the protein CASSPSGGAEDTEAFF.

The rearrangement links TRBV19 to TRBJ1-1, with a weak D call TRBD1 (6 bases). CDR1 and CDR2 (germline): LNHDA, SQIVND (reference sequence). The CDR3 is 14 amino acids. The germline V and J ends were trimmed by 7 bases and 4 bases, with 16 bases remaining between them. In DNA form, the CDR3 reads TGTGCCAGTATTTCGGGGCGGGGGGCCACTGAAGCTTTCTTT. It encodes CASISGRGATEAFF.

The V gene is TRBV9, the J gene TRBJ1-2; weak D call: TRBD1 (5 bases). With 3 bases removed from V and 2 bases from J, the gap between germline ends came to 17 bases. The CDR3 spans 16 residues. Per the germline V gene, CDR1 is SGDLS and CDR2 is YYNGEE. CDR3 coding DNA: TGTGCCAGCAGCGGGGGGGACGGCAACTTCAACTATGGCTACACCTTC. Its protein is CASSGGDGNFNYGYTF.

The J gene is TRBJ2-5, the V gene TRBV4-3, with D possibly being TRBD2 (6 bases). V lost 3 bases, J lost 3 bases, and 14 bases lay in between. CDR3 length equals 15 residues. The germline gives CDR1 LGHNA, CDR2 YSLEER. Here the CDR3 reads CASSQLTGGEETQYF. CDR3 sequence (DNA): TGCGCCAGCAGCCAGTTAACAGGAGGGGAAGAGACCCAGTACTTC.

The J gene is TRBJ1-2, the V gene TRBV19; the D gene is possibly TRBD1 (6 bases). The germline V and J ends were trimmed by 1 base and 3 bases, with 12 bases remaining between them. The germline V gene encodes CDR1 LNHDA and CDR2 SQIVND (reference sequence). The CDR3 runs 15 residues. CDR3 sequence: CASSIGQGTYYGYTF. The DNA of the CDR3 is TGTGCCAGTAGTATAGGTCAGGGGACGTACTATGGCTACACCTTC.

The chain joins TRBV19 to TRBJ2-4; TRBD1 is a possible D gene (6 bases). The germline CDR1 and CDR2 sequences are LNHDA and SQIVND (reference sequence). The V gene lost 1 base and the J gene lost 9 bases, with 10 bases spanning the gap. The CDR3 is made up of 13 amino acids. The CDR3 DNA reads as TGTGCCAGTAGTATAGGGGACAAGGGCATTCAGTACTTC. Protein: CASSIGDKGIQYF.

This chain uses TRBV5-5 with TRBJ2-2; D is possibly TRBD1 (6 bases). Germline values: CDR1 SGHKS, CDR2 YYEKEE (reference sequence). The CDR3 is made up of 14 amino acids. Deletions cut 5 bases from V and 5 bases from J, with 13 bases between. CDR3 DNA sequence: TGTGCCAGCAGTTTACAGGGACCGACCGGGGAGCTGTTTTTT. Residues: CASSLQGPTGELFF.

The chain's CDR3 is CASSLIAGRSYNEQFF. The CDR3, as DNA: TGTGCCAGCAGCTTAATTGCGGGGCGGTCCTACAATGAGCAGTTCTTC. The chain is built from TRBV7-9 and TRBJ2-1; weak D call: TRBD2 (6 bases). This CDR3 contains 16 residues. Germline V lookup: CDR1 SEHNR, CDR2 FQNEAQ (reference sequence). V was shortened by 2 bases and J by 1 base, with 12 bases between the two germline ends.

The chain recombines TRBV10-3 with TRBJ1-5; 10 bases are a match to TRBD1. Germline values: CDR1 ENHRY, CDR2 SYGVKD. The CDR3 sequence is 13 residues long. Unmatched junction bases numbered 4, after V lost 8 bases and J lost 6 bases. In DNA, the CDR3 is TGTGCCATCGGGACAGGGGAGAGTCAGCCCCAGCATTTT. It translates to CAIGTGESQPQHF.

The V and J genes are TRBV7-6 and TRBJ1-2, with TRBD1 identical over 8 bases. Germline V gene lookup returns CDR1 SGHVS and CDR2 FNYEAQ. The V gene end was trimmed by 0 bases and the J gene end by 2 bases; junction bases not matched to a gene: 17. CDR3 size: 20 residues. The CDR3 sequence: CASSLALGQGALTFNYGYTF. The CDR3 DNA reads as TGTGCCAGCAGCTTAGCGCTGGGGCAGGGGGCACTAACTTTCAACTATGGCTACACCTTC.

The CDR3 DNA reads as TGCGCCAGCAGCCCGCCCTATCCTCCGGGACACAACTATGGCTACACCTTC. It encodes CASSPPYPPGHNYGYTF. The chain recombines TRBV5-1 with TRBJ1-2, with D possibly being TRBD1 (6 bases). V lost 4 bases and J 2 bases, leaving 21 bases between the germline ends. This CDR3 is built from 17 residues. The germline gives CDR1 SGHRS, CDR2 YFSETQ.

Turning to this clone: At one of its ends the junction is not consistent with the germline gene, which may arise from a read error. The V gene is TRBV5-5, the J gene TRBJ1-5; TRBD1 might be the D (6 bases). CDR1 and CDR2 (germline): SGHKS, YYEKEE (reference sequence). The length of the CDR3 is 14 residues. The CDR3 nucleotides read TGTGCCAGCAGTGCGGACAGTAGCTATCAGCCCCAGCATTTT. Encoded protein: CASSADSSYQPQHF.

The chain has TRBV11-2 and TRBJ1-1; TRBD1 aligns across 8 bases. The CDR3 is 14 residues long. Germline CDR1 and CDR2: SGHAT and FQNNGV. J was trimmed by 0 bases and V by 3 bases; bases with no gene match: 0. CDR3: CASSLDRVNTEAFF. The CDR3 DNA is TGTGCCAGCAGCTTGGACAGGGTGAACACTGAAGCTTTCTTT.